This T cell receptor beta chain appears in the sequencing data of a study of T cell repertoires in cytomegalovirus infection (dated by TCRdb to the late 2010s). In terms of the full investigation: Donor HLA type was relevant to the analysis, because carriage of CMV infection together with the matching HLA type was indicated by public TCR beta signatures. Broad study findings and their caveats: The ex vivo response was dominated by HLA-C-restricted CMV-specific TCR beta clonotypes, which also provided the single most frequent clonotype in two of eight donors. Cumulative frequency of public TCR beta family members discriminated carriers of CMV infection plus the relevant HLA type in this cohort and an independent roughly 340-donor cohort.

This clonotype was counted many times. Its antigen target is currently unknown. The input lacks base qualities; no much larger clone sits a single base away. According to the germline V gene, CDR1 reads SGHTA and CDR2 reads FQGNSA. V is cut back by 5 bases and J by 4 bases, with 4 bases in the junction unmatched. The CDR3 covers 14 residues, taking in both the cysteine and the phenylalanine. Here the CDR3 DNA is all that survives: 42 bases in frame from base 1. Instrument on record: Illumina HiSeq 1500. The public sequencing data were trimmed at Q25 with fastp and processed into clonotypes with MiXCR by TCRdb, which kept only in-frame beta chains. Rows are combined by CDR3 protein, so each entry shows the most common genes and DNA. The sample profile shows approximately 180,000 distinct CDR3 sequences; 8.5% to 10% of them were found once. Of the sample, around 4.4% is held by the ten largest clones.

The TCR originated in a human donor in good health (CMV status not recorded). Some clones in this sample may be carry-over from other donors' samples. Sample: PBMCs. This receptor chain uses TRBV7-2 and TRBJ1-3, and 8 bases in between align with TRBD1. The CDR3 sequence is CASSQGAPGNTIYF. Here is the DNA: TGTGCCAGCAGCCAGGGGGCGCCCGGAAACACCATATATTTT.